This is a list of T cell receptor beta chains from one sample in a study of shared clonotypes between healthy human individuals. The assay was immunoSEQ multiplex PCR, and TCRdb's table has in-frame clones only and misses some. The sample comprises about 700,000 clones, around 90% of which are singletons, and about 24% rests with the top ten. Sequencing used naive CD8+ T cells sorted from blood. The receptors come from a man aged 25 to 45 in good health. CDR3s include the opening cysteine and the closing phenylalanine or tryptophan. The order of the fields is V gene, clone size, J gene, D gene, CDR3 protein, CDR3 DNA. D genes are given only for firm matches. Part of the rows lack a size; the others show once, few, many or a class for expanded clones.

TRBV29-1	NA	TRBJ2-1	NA	CSVEGPGTGNEQFF	TGCAGCGTTGAAGGCCCTGGAACTGGGAATGAGCAGTTCTTC
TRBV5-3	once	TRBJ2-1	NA	CARSARGPSNEQFF	TGTGCCAGAAGCGCCCGGGGACCGAGCAATGAGCAGTTCTTC
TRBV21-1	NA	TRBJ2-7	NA	CASTPMGPGLAALGSYEQYF	TGTGCCAGCACCCCCATGGGGCCGGGACTAGCGGCCCTAGGCTCCTACGAGCAGTACTTC
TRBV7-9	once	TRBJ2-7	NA	CASSPGTPANEQYF	TGTGCCAGCAGCCCCGGGACTCCTGCTAACGAGCAGTACTTC
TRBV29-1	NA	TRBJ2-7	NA	CSVAPTETYEQYF	TGCAGCGTTGCCCCGACAGAAACCTACGAGCAGTACTTC
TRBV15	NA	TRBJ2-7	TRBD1	CATSRQGVDYEQYF	TGTGCCACCAGCAGGCAGGGGGTTGACTACGAGCAGTACTTC
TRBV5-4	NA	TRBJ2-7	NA	CASSPDTTALTAYEQYF	TGTGCCAGCAGCCCCGATACTACAGCACTAACCGCCTACGAGCAGTACTTC
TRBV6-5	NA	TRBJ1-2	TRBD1	CASSYGQGAGYTF	TGTGCCAGCAGTTACGGACAGGGGGCAGGCTACACCTTC
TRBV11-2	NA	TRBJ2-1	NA	CASSLGRGRGTYNEQFF	TGTGCCAGCAGCTTAGGGCGGGGCAGGGGCACCTACAATGAGCAGTTCTTC
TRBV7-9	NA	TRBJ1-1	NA	CASSFGRPANTEAFF	TGTGCCAGCAGCTTTGGGAGGCCGGCGAACACTGAAGCTTTCTTT
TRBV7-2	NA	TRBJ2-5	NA	CASSRTLAQETQYF	TGTGCCAGCAGCCGGACCCTGGCTCAAGAGACCCAGTACTTC
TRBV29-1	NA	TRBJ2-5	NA	CSVVHRDRWGQETQYF	TGCAGCGTTGTACACCGGGACCGCTGGGGCCAAGAGACCCAGTACTTC
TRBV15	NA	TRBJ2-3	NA	CATSSGATDTQYF	TGTGCCACCAGCAGCGGGGCCACAGATACGCAGTATTTT
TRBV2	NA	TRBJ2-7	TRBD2	CASSEYGTSGSGEQYF	TGTGCCAGCAGTGAATATGGAACTAGCGGGAGTGGCGAGCAGTACTTC
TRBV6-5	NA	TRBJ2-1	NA	CASSYAEGAYNEQFF	TGTGCCAGCAGTTACGCGGAGGGGGCCTACAATGAGCAGTTCTTC
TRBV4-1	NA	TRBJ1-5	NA	CASSPWADSNQPQHF	TGCGCCAGCAGCCCTTGGGCGGATAGCAATCAGCCCCAGCATTTT
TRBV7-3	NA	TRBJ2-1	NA	CASSLSAGTYNEQFF	TGTGCCAGCAGCTTAAGTGCGGGAACCTACAATGAGCAGTTCTTC
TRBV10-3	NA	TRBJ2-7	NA	CAISDREDEQYF	TGTGCCATCAGTGACAGGGAGGACGAGCAGTACTTC
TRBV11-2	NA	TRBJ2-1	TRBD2	CASSLVPSGIRGEQFF	TGTGCCAGCAGCTTAGTCCCTAGCGGGATTCGGGGGGAGCAGTTCTTC
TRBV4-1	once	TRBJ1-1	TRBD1	CASSHREGQSPEAFF	TGCGCCAGCAGCCACCGAGAGGGACAGTCCCCTGAAGCTTTCTTT
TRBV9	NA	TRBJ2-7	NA	CASSVAEAGWQYF	TGTGCCAGCAGCGTAGCTGAGGCGGGATGGCAGTACTTC
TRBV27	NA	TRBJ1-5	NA	CASTPRAGRDQPQHF	TGTGCCAGCACCCCTCGAGCAGGGAGAGATCAGCCCCAGCATTTT
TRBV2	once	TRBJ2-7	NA	CASLDAGEQYF	TGTGCCAGCCTCGACGCCGGCGAGCAGTACTTC
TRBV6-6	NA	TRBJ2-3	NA	CASSYSPLGLTDTQYF	TGTGCCAGCAGTTACTCCCCTCTTGGACTCACAGATACGCAGTATTTT
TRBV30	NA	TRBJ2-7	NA	CAWSPQDSYEQYF	TGTGCCTGGAGTCCCCAGGACTCCTACGAGCAGTACTTC
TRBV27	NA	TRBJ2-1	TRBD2	CASARNLAQTSKDSNEQFF	TGTGCCAGCGCAAGAAACCTCGCCCAGACTAGCAAGGACTCCAATGAGCAGTTCTTC
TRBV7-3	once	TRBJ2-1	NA	CASSKGWGPSSYNEQFF	TGTGCCAGCAGTAAAGGATGGGGACCAAGCTCCTACAATGAGCAGTTCTTC
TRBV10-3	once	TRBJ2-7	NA	CAISESQLSSYEQYF	TGTGCCATCAGTGAGTCGCAACTAAGCTCCTACGAGCAGTACTTC
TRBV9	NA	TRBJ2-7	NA	CASSVSGAYEQYF	TGTGCCAGCAGCGTAAGTGGGGCGTACGAGCAGTACTTC
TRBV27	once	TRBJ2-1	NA	CASSPPSGLEGPEQFF	TGTGCCAGCAGTCCACCCAGCGGGCTGGAGGGACCTGAGCAGTTCTTC
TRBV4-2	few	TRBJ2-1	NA	CASSLGYARSGNEQFF	TGTGCCAGCAGCTTGGGGTACGCCAGGTCTGGCAATGAGCAGTTCTTC
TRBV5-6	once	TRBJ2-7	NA	CASSLGQSDEQYF	TGTGCCAGCAGCTTGGGACAGTCGGACGAGCAGTACTTC
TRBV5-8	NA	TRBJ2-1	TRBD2	CASSLVREKMYEQFF	TGTGCCAGCAGCTTGGTGCGGGAGAAGATGTATGAGCAGTTCTTC
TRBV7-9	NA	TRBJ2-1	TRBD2	CASRAIAGAYNEQFF	TGTGCCAGCAGAGCAATAGCGGGAGCCTACAATGAGCAGTTCTTC
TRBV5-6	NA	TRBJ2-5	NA	CASSVDREQETQYF	TGTGCCAGCAGCGTTGACCGCGAACAAGAGACCCAGTACTTC
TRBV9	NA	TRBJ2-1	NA	CASSVASGFEQFF	TGTGCCAGCAGCGTAGCTTCCGGGTTTGAGCAGTTCTTC
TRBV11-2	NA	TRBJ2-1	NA	CASSYDSGNEQFF	TGTGCCAGCAGTTACGACAGCGGCAATGAGCAGTTCTTC
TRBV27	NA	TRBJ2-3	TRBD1	CASSLFPAIDRGPTDTQYF	TGTGCCAGCAGTTTATTCCCCGCCATCGACAGGGGGCCCACAGATACGCAGTATTTT
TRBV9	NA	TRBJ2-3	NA	CASTTGLGTGFSDTQYF	TGTGCCAGCACCACTGGGTTGGGAACAGGGTTTTCAGATACGCAGTATTTT
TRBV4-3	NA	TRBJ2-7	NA	CASSLWRDLLAYEQYF	TGCGCCAGCAGCCTTTGGAGGGACTTGCTCGCCTACGAGCAGTACTTC
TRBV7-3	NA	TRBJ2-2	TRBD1	CASRFPGQGTGELFF	TGTGCCAGCAGATTTCCGGGACAGGGAACCGGGGAGCTGTTTTTT
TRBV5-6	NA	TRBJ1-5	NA	CASSLVTDSNQPQHF	TGTGCCAGCAGCTTGGTTACCGATAGCAATCAGCCCCAGCATTTT
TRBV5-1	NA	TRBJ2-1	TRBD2	CASSPETSGSPSGQFF	TGCGCCAGCAGCCCAGAGACTAGCGGGAGTCCCAGCGGGCAGTTCTTC
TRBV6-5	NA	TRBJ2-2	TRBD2	CATGGAGGIAGELFF	TGTGCCACCGGGGGAGCGGGGGGAATCGCCGGGGAGCTGTTTTTT
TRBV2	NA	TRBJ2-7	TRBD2	CASSEMLAGVFYEQYF	TGTGCCAGCAGTGAAATGCTAGCGGGAGTATTTTACGAGCAGTACTTC
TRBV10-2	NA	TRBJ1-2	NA	CASSEFGNTNYGYTF	TGCGCCAGCAGTGAGTTTGGAAACACTAACTATGGCTACACCTTC
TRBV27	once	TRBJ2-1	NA	CASKMGSSYNEQFF	TGTGCCAGCAAAATGGGGAGCTCCTACAATGAGCAGTTCTTC
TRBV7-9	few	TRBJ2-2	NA	CASSLALGELFF	TGTGCCAGCAGCTTAGCGCTTGGGGAGCTGTTTTTT
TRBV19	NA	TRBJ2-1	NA	CASSMTSGYNEQFF	TGTGCCAGTAGTATGACCTCTGGTTACAATGAGCAGTTCTTC
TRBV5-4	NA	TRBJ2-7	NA	CASSWGNYEQYF	TGTGCCAGCAGCTGGGGCAACTACGAGCAGTACTTC